The present TCR beta chain was sequenced within a study of shared clonotypes between healthy human individuals. Study as a whole: For every donor, three CD4 naive, three CD4 memory, two CD8 naive and one CD8 memory plates were used.

The length of the CDR3 is 14 residues. CDR1 and CDR2 from the germline V gene are ENHRY and SYGVKD. V was pared by 3 bases and J by 6 bases, with 12 bases between. Method: immunoSEQ multiplex PCR; TCRdb's copy keeps in-frame clones and lacks some. The sample records approximately 2.4 million clones, approximately 96% being singletons. This sequence joins TRBV10-3 and TRBJ1-5; D might be TRBD1 (6 bases). The sample taken for sequencing was naive CD4+ T cells sorted from blood. Stated subset: CD45RA+ positively selected. The TCR was taken from a man aged 18 to 35 in good health. The CDR3 loop is CAISDTGNVQPQHF. The CDR3 DNA reads TGTGCCATCAGTGATACAGGGAATGTTCAGCCCCAGCATTTT.